Below, 27 T cell receptor beta chains from the same sample are listed, as sequenced in a study of T cells after yellow fever vaccination. MiXCR was run by TCRdb on the 5' RACE reads, yielding one entry per CDR3 protein. The sample holds some 560,000 distinct CDR3 sequences, 15% to 20% seen once. Sample: PBMCs, taken 15 days after the yellow fever booster vaccination. All receptors come from a man aged 25-45 years who received the YFV17D yellow fever vaccine.

This rearrangement joins TRBV14 to TRBJ2-4; D unclear. The germline gives CDR1 SGHDN, CDR2 FVKESK. The length of the CDR3 is 13 residues. V dropped 1 base and J dropped 9 bases, with 10 bases sitting between them. The CDR3 DNA is TGTGCCAGCAGCCAAGGGGGTACAAGCATTCAGTACTTC. It codes for CASSQGGTSIQYF. The variable domain in full, completed from reference TRBV14 and TRBJ2-4, reads EAGVTQFPSHSVIEKGQTVTLRCDPISGHDNLYWYRRVMGKEIKFLLHFVKESKQDESGMPNNRFLAERTGGTYSTLKVQPAELEDSGVYFCASSQGGTSIQYFGAGTRLSVL.

The chain has TRBV25-1 and TRBJ2-5; the D call may be TRBD1 or TRBD2 (5 bases each). CDR1 is MGHDK, CDR2 SYGVNS, per germline. The CDR3 length is 17 residues. V lost 1 base and J lost 0, with 15 bases in between. CDR3 in amino acids: CASSEWRSGLYQETQYF. The CDR3 nucleotides are TGTGCCAGCAGTGAATGGAGGTCAGGGTTGTACCAAGAGACCCAGTACTTC.

This chain links TRBV10-3 with TRBJ2-7, with D perhaps TRBD1 (6 bases). This CDR3 comprises 16 residues. Germline V gene lookup returns CDR1 ENHRY and CDR2 SYGVKD. The V and J ends lost 0 bases and 5 bases respectively, with 17 bases between them. CDR3 loop: CAISESTLQDRDEQYF. The CDR3 DNA sequence: TGTGCCATCAGTGAGTCGACTTTACAGGACAGAGACGAGCAGTACTTC.

This clonotype has more than one count but fewer than ten. J is TRBJ2-1 and V is TRBV10-3; no definite D call. The CDR3 has 13 residues. Per germline, CDR1 ENHRY and CDR2 SYGVKD. Trimming cost V 6 bases and J 3 bases, with 9 bases left between them. The DNA of the CDR3 is TGTGCCATCAGGGGTGTCGGCTACAATGAGCAGTTCTTC. Translating it yields CAIRGVGYNEQFF.

The chain employs TRBV7-2 and TRBJ2-3; 7 bases are shared with TRBD2. V trimming: 5 bases; J trimming: 6 bases; junction bases outside the gene matches: 14. Germline V CDR1 and CDR2: SGHTA, FQGNSA. The CDR3 is made up of 16 amino acids. The CDR3 coding sequence is TGTGCCAGCAGCGGCGTTGGTGCGGGAGTAGGGGATACGCAGTATTTT. Translation gives CASSGVGAGVGDTQYF.

The rearrangement joins TRBV20-1 to TRBJ1-3, with D perhaps matching TRBD1 (5 bases). This CDR3 spans 17 amino acids. The V end lost 0 bases, the J end lost 0 bases, and 15 bases lay between the germline ends. From germline, CDR1 is DFQATT and CDR2 SNEGSKA (reference sequence). Here the CDR3 reads CSARDTGRAYSGNTIYF. The CDR3 DNA reads as TGCAGTGCTAGAGATACGGGACGGGCTTACTCTGGAAACACCATATATTTT.

The chain employs TRBV6-2 or TRBV6-3 and TRBJ2-7, with 11 bases identical to TRBD2. The CDR3 is 16 residues long. After removal of 2 bases from V and 4 bases from J, the junction contained 7 bases not matched to a gene. The germline CDR1 and CDR2 sequences are MNHEY and SVGEGT. CDR3 in DNA: TGTGCCAGCAGTTACGAACTACGACTAGCGGGGTACGAGCAGTACTTC. It is translated as CASSYELRLAGYEQYF.

This chain joins TRBV6-1 and TRBJ1-2; maybe TRBD1 (6 bases). CDR1 MNHNS and CDR2 SASEGT come from the germline V gene. V was clipped by 5 bases and J by 3 bases, with 13 bases between them. The CDR3 runs to 14 residues. CDR3 residues: CASSRQGSDYGYTF. Written as DNA, the CDR3 is TGTGCCAGCAGTAGGCAGGGGTCCGACTATGGCTACACCTTC.

This clonotype was counted only a few times. This chain uses TRBV7-9 with TRBJ2-5, with D possibly TRBD1 on 6 matching bases. There are 17 residues in the CDR3. V shed 4 bases and J shed 2 bases, with 20 bases lying between them. Germline assignment: CDR1 SEHNR and CDR2 FQNEAQ (reference sequence). CDR3 loop: CASSSIAHSTGQETQYF. In DNA form, the CDR3 reads TGTGCCAGCAGCTCAATCGCCCATTCTACAGGGCAAGAGACCCAGTACTTC.

This chain connects TRBV18 to TRBJ2-7; D is uncertain. The CDR3 runs to 13 residues. The ends were cut back, 3 bases at V and 3 bases at J, with 9 bases in the middle. CDR1 and CDR2 (germline): KGHSH, LQKENI. Here the CDR3 reads CASSPTVYYEQYF. CDR3 sequence (DNA): TGTGCCAGCTCACCGACTGTATACTACGAGCAGTACTTC. Full variable domain (rest looked up from reference TRBV18 and TRBJ2-7): NAGVMQNPRHLVRRRGQEARLRCSPMKGHSHVYWYRQLPEEGLKFMVYLQKENIIDESGMPKERFSAEFPKEGPSILRIQQVVRGDSAAYFCASSPTVYYEQYFGPGTRLTVT.

The chain is built from TRBV6-2 or TRBV6-3 and TRBJ1-5; D perhaps matches TRBD1 (5 bases). CDR1 MNHEY and CDR2 SVGEGT come from the germline V gene. The V end lost 4 bases, the J end lost 7 bases, and 14 bases lay between the germline ends. The CDR3 is 14 residues long. CDR3 residues: CASSSGRRGQPQHF. In nucleotides, the CDR3 is TGTGCCAGCAGTTCTGGCAGGAGGGGACAGCCCCAGCATTTT.

This clonotype was counted at least ten times. The chain has TRBV20-1 and TRBJ2-2; unclear D gene. Trimming removed 1 base from V and 7 bases from J, with 13 bases in between. Germline CDR1 reads DFQATT; CDR2 reads SNEGSKA (reference sequence). The CDR3 runs to 14 residues. CDR3: CSARGRGVDGELFF. CDR3 DNA sequence: TGCAGTGCTAGAGGTCGTGGAGTAGACGGGGAGCTGTTTTTT.

The rearrangement joins TRBV5-1 to TRBJ2-1, with 7 nucleotides matching TRBD2. This CDR3 contains 14 residues. The germline V gene has CDR1 SGHRS and CDR2 YFSETQ. After removal of 0 bases from V and 7 bases from J, the junction contained 4 bases not matched to a gene. For the CDR3, the DNA is TGCGCCAGCAGCTTGGTAGGCGGGAGTAATGAGCAGTTCTTC. This sequence encodes CASSLVGGSNEQFF.

This clonotype has a handful of counts. This chain joins TRBV5-4 and TRBJ2-1; D may be TRBD2 (6 bases). Trimming stripped 0 bases from V and 2 bases from J, with 15 bases between. Germline V gene lookup returns CDR1 SGHNT and CDR2 YYREEE (reference sequence). CDR3 length equals 17 residues. The CDR3 bases are TGTGCCAGCAGCTTGGGATCTAGCGAGTCTGCCTACAATGAGCAGTTCTTC. It codes for CASSLGSSESAYNEQFF.

The table lists this clonotype with a few counts. The chain has TRBV29-1 and TRBJ2-3, with 9 bases matching TRBD2. Germline lookup yields CDR1 SQVTM and CDR2 ANQGSEA. Germline trimming cut 7 bases from V and 3 bases from J; bases unmatched to any gene: 11. CDR3 size: 15 residues. This chain's CDR3 is CSAGPAGGITDTQYF. The CDR3 DNA sequence: TGCAGCGCGGGACCGGCGGGAGGGATAACAGATACGCAGTATTTT.

This rearrangement joins TRBV18 to TRBJ1-2, with 11 bases matching TRBD1. The CDR3 contains 15 residues. Germline V gene sequence: CDR1 KGHSH, CDR2 LQKENI. V shed 2 bases, J shed 8 bases, and the junction held 7 bases outside the gene matches. CDR3 in DNA: TGTGCCAGCTCACCAACCGGACAGGGGGCAGGCGGCTACACCTTC. Translated: CASSPTGQGAGGYTF.

This clonotype was detected a few times. The chain recombines TRBV3-1 with TRBJ2-5; 8 nucleotides agree with TRBD2. Germline V CDR1 and CDR2: LGHDT, YNNKEL (reference sequence). After removal of 0 bases from V and 2 bases from J, the junction contained 8 bases not matched to a gene. The CDR3 contains 17 residues. CDR3 coding DNA: TGTGCCAGCAGCCAAGATGTGTCGGTAGCGGGGCAAGAGACCCAGTACTTC. Protein product: CASSQDVSVAGQETQYF.

This rearrangement joins TRBV5-6 to TRBJ2-1, with TRBD2 matching 9 bases. Losses at the gene ends were 6 bases for V and 10 bases for J; bases not matched to a gene: 11. This CDR3 spans 14 amino acids. Germline CDR1 and CDR2: SGHDT and YYEEEE. For the CDR3, the DNA is TGTGCCAGCAAATTAGCGGGGGCCCCGGACGAGCAGTTCTTC. It codes for CASKLAGAPDEQFF.

This clonotype was detected a few times. This chain uses TRBV2 with TRBJ2-1; D is perhaps TRBD2 (6 bases). Per the germline V gene, CDR1 is SNHLY and CDR2 is FYNNEI. The CDR3 length is 14 residues. V shed 5 bases and J shed 2 bases, with 10 bases lying between them. In DNA form, the CDR3 reads TGTGCCAGCAGTCTAGCGCCCCCCTACAATGAGCAGTTCTTC. It specifies CASSLAPPYNEQFF.

The V and J genes are TRBV20-1 and TRBJ2-3; D might be TRBD1 (5 bases). Germline V gives CDR1 DFQATT, CDR2 SNEGSKA (reference sequence). V shed 6 bases and J shed 4 bases, with 11 bases lying between them. The CDR3 length is 12 residues. CDR3 coding DNA: TGCAGTGCGCCAGACAGATCAGATACGCAGTATTTT. Translation gives CSAPDRSDTQYF.

This clonotype has a handful of counts. The chain is built from TRBV3-1 and TRBJ2-1, with D unclear. The CDR3 is 14 amino acids. Per germline, CDR1 LGHDT and CDR2 YNNKEL (reference sequence). V lost 4 bases, J lost 12 bases, and 19 bases lay in between. CDR3: CASSLFQDTGRQFF. The CDR3 DNA reads as TGTGCCAGCAGCCTCTTCCAGGATACCGGGCGGCAGTTCTTC.

The rearrangement joins TRBV20-1 to TRBJ2-6; TRBD2 might be the D (6 bases). V shed 3 bases and J shed 1 base, with 7 bases lying between them. Germline loops: CDR1 DFQATT, CDR2 SNEGSKA (reference sequence). This CDR3 contains 14 residues. The CDR3 protein is CSASRGSGANVLTF. The CDR3 DNA follows: TGCAGTGCTAGTCGGGGGTCTGGGGCCAACGTCCTGACTTTC.

There are a few counts of this clonotype. V gene TRBV6-2 or TRBV6-3 combines with J gene TRBJ2-1; a possible D gene is TRBD1 (5 bases). This CDR3 contains 14 residues. The V gene's germline CDR1 is MNHEY and CDR2 SVGEGT. V was trimmed by 6 bases and J by 9 bases, leaving 18 bases between them. CDR3: CASSPQALGVEQFF. CDR3 DNA sequence: TGTGCCAGCAGCCCACAGGCCCTTGGTGTTGAGCAGTTCTTC.

This clonotype has only a few counts. The chain has TRBV3-1 and TRBJ1-3, with D uncertain. From germline, CDR1 is LGHDT and CDR2 YNNKEL (reference sequence). The CDR3 runs 13 residues. V was trimmed by 0 bases and J by 4 bases, leaving 4 bases between them. The CDR3 DNA follows: TGTGCCAGCAGCCAAGAAGGGGGAAACACCATATATTTT. This sequence encodes CASSQEGGNTIYF.

This rearrangement joins TRBV20-1 to TRBJ2-7, with D possibly being TRBD2 (5 bases). The CDR3 loop spans 13 amino acids. The germline V and J ends were trimmed by 5 bases and 2 bases, with 13 bases remaining between them. The V gene's germline CDR1 is DFQATT and CDR2 SNEGSKA (reference sequence). The CDR3 DNA is TGCAGTGCTTTCCTCACTAGGACCTACGAGCAGTACTTC. Amino acids: CSAFLTRTYEQYF.

V usage is TRBV12-3 or TRBV12-4 and J usage is TRBJ2-1; TRBD2 matches at 7 bases. V shed 3 bases and J 9 bases; nucleotides not matched to a gene: 14. The CDR3 extends over 16 amino acids. CDR3 region: CASSFPRERDRIEQFF. In nucleotides, the CDR3 is TGTGCCAGCAGTTTTCCACGTGAGCGGGATAGAATTGAGCAGTTCTTC.

V usage is TRBV5-1 and J usage is TRBJ2-7; TRBD2 aligns across 11 bases. This CDR3 contains 15 residues. Per germline, CDR1 SGHRS and CDR2 YFSETQ. The J segment lost 4 bases and the V segment lost 4 bases, leaving 7 bases of the junction unmatched. The CDR3 sequence is CASSRLAGGGYEQYF. The CDR3 DNA reads TGCGCCAGCAGCCGGCTAGCGGGAGGAGGGTACGAGCAGTACTTC. The variable domain in full, completed from reference TRBV5-1 and TRBJ2-7, reads KAGVTQTPRYLIKTRGQQVTLSCSPISGHRSVSWYQQTPGQGLQFLFEYFSETQRNKGNFPGRFSGRQFSNSRSEMNVSTLELGDSALYLCASSRLAGGGYEQYFGPGTRLTVT.